Listed here are 21 T cell receptor beta chains from one sample, sequenced in a study of shared clonotypes between healthy human individuals. Assay: immunoSEQ multiplex PCR; the TCRdb copy retains only in-frame clones and omits some. This table holds about 1.5 million clones, nearly 99% found once. The specimen sequenced was naive CD4+ T cells sorted from blood. The subset is: CD45RA+ positively selected. The receptors shown here come from a man younger than 45 in good health.

V and J are TRBV6-5 and TRBJ2-7; D uncertain. The CDR3 consists of 15 residues. Trimming took off 2 bases at V and 2 bases at J, with 13 bases between the two ends. CDR1 is MNHEY and CDR2 is SVGAGI in the germline V gene. CDR3 residues: CASSYRPGPAYEQYF. The DNA for the CDR3 is TGTGCCAGCAGTTACCGCCCTGGGCCGGCCTACGAGCAGTACTTC.

This sequence joins TRBV5-5 and TRBJ2-7; 7 bases agree with TRBD2. Unmatched junction bases numbered 4, after V lost 4 bases and J lost 3 bases. Germline values: CDR1 SGHKS, CDR2 YYEKEE (reference sequence). This CDR3 contains 13 residues. CDR3 nucleotides: TGTGCCAGCAGCCCCGGGGGGATCTACGAGCAGTACTTC. Its protein is CASSPGGIYEQYF.

V gene TRBV11-2 combines with J gene TRBJ2-1; 7 nucleotides align to TRBD1. The length of the CDR3 is 15 residues. V trimming: 5 bases; J trimming: 10 bases; junction bases outside the gene matches: 14. CDR1 and CDR2 (germline): SGHAT, FQNNGV. CDR3 residues: CASSLQGLGRGEQFF. Here the CDR3 DNA reads TGTGCCAGCAGCCTACAGGGGCTGGGAAGGGGGGAGCAGTTCTTC.

V is TRBV5-1 and J is TRBJ1-1; TRBD1 aligns across 7 bases. Germline V gives CDR1 SGHRS, CDR2 YFSETQ. J gave up 0 bases and V 3 bases, and 5 bases lay outside the gene matches. CDR3 length equals 15 residues. CDR3 amino acids: CASSSHGQVNTEAFF. The CDR3 DNA follows: TGCGCCAGCAGCTCCCACGGACAGGTGAACACTGAAGCTTTCTTT.

The V and J genes are TRBV28 and TRBJ1-3; D gene unclear. The ends were cut back, 2 bases at V and 0 bases at J, with 5 bases in the middle. The CDR3 sequence is 14 residues long. CDR1 MDHEN and CDR2 SYDVKM come from the germline V gene. CDR3 amino acids: CASSLQYSGNTIYF. DNA of the CDR3: TGTGCCAGCAGTTTACAGTACTCTGGAAACACCATATATTTT.

The chain is built from TRBV2 and TRBJ2-7; D is undetermined. This CDR3 is built from 11 residues. Per germline, CDR1 SNHLY and CDR2 FYNNEI. The V and J ends lost 6 bases and 5 bases respectively, with 8 bases between them. CDR3 sequence (DNA): TGTGCCAGCAGGGAGACCAACGAGCAGTACTTC. It translates to CASRETNEQYF.

V usage is TRBV5-1 and J usage is TRBJ2-1, with 8 bases identical to TRBD2. Germline CDR1 SGHRS, CDR2 YFSETQ. This CDR3 spans 16 amino acids. With V trimmed by 3 bases and J by 4 bases, 9 bases remained unmatched. CDR3 sequence reads: CASSSAVAGTYNEQFF. In nucleotides, the CDR3 is TGCGCCAGCAGCTCGGCAGTAGCGGGAACGTACAATGAGCAGTTCTTC.

The chain links TRBV13 to TRBJ2-6; TRBD1 aligns across 7 bases. The trim removed 2 bases at V and 2 bases at J, leaving 3 bases unmatched. The CDR3 has 16 amino acids. Germline loops: CDR1 PRHDT, CDR2 FYEKMQ (reference sequence). In DNA form, the CDR3 reads TGTGCCAGCAGCTTACGACAGGGACCTGGGGCCAACGTCCTGACTTTC. Protein sequence: CASSLRQGPGANVLTF.

CDR3 sequence reads: CAISESGYRGYGYTF. The CDR3 nucleotides read TGTGCCATCAGTGAATCAGGGTATAGGGGCTATGGCTACACCTTC. This chain joins TRBV10-3 and TRBJ1-2, with D possibly matching TRBD1 (5 bases). The CDR3 has 15 residues. Germline-derived CDR1 and CDR2 are ENHRY and SYGVKD. The V end was cut by 3 bases, the J end by 4 bases, with 15 bases between.

For this clone: The same CDR3 arises from other DNA sequences in this sample as well. The chain carries TRBV19 and TRBJ1-5; 7 bases agree with TRBD1. Germline CDR1 reads LNHDA; CDR2 reads SQIVND (reference sequence). The CDR3 has 14 amino acids. With 3 bases clipped from V and 5 bases from J, the junction kept 4 bases outside the gene matches. The CDR3 region is CASSIRQGDQPQHF. The CDR3 DNA sequence: TGTGCCAGTAGTATTCGGCAGGGGGATCAGCCCCAGCATTTT.

The chain carries TRBV29-1 and TRBJ2-5, with 8 bases identical to TRBD1. The germline V gene has CDR1 SQVTM and CDR2 ANQGSEA. This CDR3 region has 11 residues. Trimming cost V 8 bases and J 7 bases; bases outside gene matches: 6. The CDR3 DNA is TGCAGCATAAGGACAGGGAGGACCCAGTACTTC. Translation: CSIRTGRTQYF.

Written as DNA, the CDR3 is TGCGCCAGCAGTCGGGCTTGGGCCGGTGCCTACGAGCAGTACTTC. Amino acid sequence: CASSRAWAGAYEQYF. The chain uses TRBV23-1 and TRBJ2-7; D is uncertain. TRBV23-1 carries the ORF label, with uncertain function. The CDR3 is 15 amino acids. V was clipped by 4 bases and J by 2 bases, with 15 bases between them.

V and J are TRBV5-1 and TRBJ2-5; D unclear. The CDR3 runs 14 residues. CDR1 is SGHRS and CDR2 is YFSETQ in the germline V gene. V was clipped by 1 base and J by 3 bases, with 10 bases between them. This CDR3 is CASSLQAREETQYF. CDR3 in DNA: TGCGCCAGCAGCTTGCAGGCCAGAGAAGAGACCCAGTACTTC. The full variable domain, its missing parts supplied by reference TRBV5-1 and TRBJ2-5, is KAGVTQTPRYLIKTRGQQVTLSCSPISGHRSVSWYQQTPGQGLQFLFEYFSETQRNKGNFPGRFSGRQFSNSRSEMNVSTLELGDSALYLCASSLQAREETQYFGPGTRLLVL.

This clone was seen just once. The rearrangement uses TRBV7-9 and TRBJ2-7, with 7 bases aligning to TRBD1. The CDR3 has 16 residues. Germline CDR1 SEHNR, CDR2 FQNEAQ (reference sequence). Trimming took 4 bases from V and 0 from J; bases not matched to a gene: 9. The CDR3 sequence: CASSSRRDSISYEQYF. CDR3 nucleotides: TGTGCCAGCAGCTCCAGAAGGGACAGTATCTCCTACGAGCAGTACTTC.

This clone is a singleton in its sample. The V and J genes are TRBV18 and TRBJ2-1; 15 nucleotides match TRBD2. This CDR3 spans 18 amino acids. V dropped 3 bases and J dropped 6; count of bases not matched to a gene: 9. Per germline, CDR1 KGHSH and CDR2 LQKENI. The CDR3 protein is CASSPRTSGRVVGNEQFF. CDR3 sequence (DNA): TGTGCCAGCTCACCGCGGACTAGCGGGAGGGTGGTAGGCAATGAGCAGTTCTTC.

J is TRBJ2-6 and V is TRBV18; 9 nucleotides match TRBD2. CDR3 length: 17 amino acids. J was trimmed by 4 bases and V by 4 bases; bases with no gene match: 8. CDR1 is KGHSH, CDR2 LQKENI, per germline. The CDR3 spells CASSLAGVLKGANVLTF. CDR3 in DNA: TGTGCCAGCTCACTAGCGGGAGTACTTAAAGGGGCCAACGTCCTGACTTTC.

The chain joins TRBV27 to TRBJ2-1, with 10 nucleotides matching TRBD2. V shed 3 bases, J shed 8 bases, and the junction held 10 bases outside the gene matches. The length of the CDR3 is 16 residues. CDR1 and CDR2 from the germline V gene are MNHEY and SMNVEV (reference sequence). The CDR3 nucleotides read TGTGCCAGCAGTTTTCTCAGCGGGAGGGTTTGGGATGAGCAGTTCTTC. Translation: CASSFLSGRVWDEQFF.

The rearrangement joins TRBV7-9 to TRBJ2-5; D is unresolved. Trimming took off 5 bases at V and 0 bases at J, with 16 bases between the two ends. CDR1 is SEHNR and CDR2 is FQNEAQ in the germline V gene (reference sequence). The CDR3 length is 16 residues. CDR3 amino acids: CASSPIVQVDQETQYF. The DNA for the CDR3 is TGTGCCAGCAGCCCCATTGTGCAGGTAGACCAAGAGACCCAGTACTTC.

The gene calls are TRBV2 and TRBJ2-2; no firm D call. Trimming left V 1 base short and J 3 bases short, with 9 bases between. The CDR3 loop spans 15 amino acids. The germline gives CDR1 SNHLY, CDR2 FYNNEI. The CDR3 region is CASSEVRSDTGELFF. CDR3 bases: TGTGCCAGCAGTGAAGTTAGGTCGGACACCGGGGAGCTGTTTTTT.

V gene TRBV6-4 combines with J gene TRBJ2-2; 7 bases match TRBD2. CDR1 MRHNA and CDR2 SNTAGT come from the germline V gene. The CDR3 spans 15 residues. V shed 4 bases, J shed 3 bases, and the junction held 5 bases outside the gene matches. The CDR3 DNA reads as TGTGCCAGCAGTGCCAGCGGGACTTACACCGGGGAGCTGTTTTTT. Translating it yields CASSASGTYTGELFF.

CDR3: CASSSYSLMNTEAFF. The CDR3, as DNA: TGTGCCAGCAGTTCTTACAGCCTCATGAACACTGAAGCTTTCTTT. V gene TRBV28 combines with J gene TRBJ1-1; D uncertain. The CDR3 contains 15 residues. Germline V lookup: CDR1 MDHEN, CDR2 SYDVKM. Trimming took 4 bases from V and 0 from J, leaving 12 bases between them.